This TCR beta chain was identified in a study of OX40 agonist ivuxolimab in advanced cancers. Study-wide background: At roughly 83% male, the cohort had a mean age of approximately 64 years, ranging from roughly 20 to 79. A partial response was reached by three patients: one with hepatocellular carcinoma and two with cutaneous melanoma.

This clone was observed a single time. What it binds is unknown. Assay used: immunoSEQ multiplex PCR; TCRdb lists only in-frame clones, some missing. The sample yields about 7,300 clones, around 85% seen once. Study-wide results and caveats: CD4+ and CD8+ T cells in blood underwent clonal expansion by week 6 at 0.1 to 3.0 mg/kg.

The receptor comes from an adult with an advanced solid tumor such as melanoma, head and neck, liver or kidney cancer. The starting material was CD4+ or CD8+ T cells sorted from blood, obtained in a trial of the OX40 agonist ivuxolimab.

The CDR3 sequence: CASSVRVNEKLFF. The DNA for the CDR3 is TGTGCCAGCTCGGTCAGGGTTAATGAAAAACTGTTTTTT. This rearrangement joins TRBV2 to TRBJ1-4, with D possibly TRBD1 on 5 matching bases. Germline CDR1 is SNHLY and CDR2 is FYNNEI. V was trimmed by 8 bases and J by 4 bases, leaving 11 bases between them. This CDR3 spans 13 amino acids.